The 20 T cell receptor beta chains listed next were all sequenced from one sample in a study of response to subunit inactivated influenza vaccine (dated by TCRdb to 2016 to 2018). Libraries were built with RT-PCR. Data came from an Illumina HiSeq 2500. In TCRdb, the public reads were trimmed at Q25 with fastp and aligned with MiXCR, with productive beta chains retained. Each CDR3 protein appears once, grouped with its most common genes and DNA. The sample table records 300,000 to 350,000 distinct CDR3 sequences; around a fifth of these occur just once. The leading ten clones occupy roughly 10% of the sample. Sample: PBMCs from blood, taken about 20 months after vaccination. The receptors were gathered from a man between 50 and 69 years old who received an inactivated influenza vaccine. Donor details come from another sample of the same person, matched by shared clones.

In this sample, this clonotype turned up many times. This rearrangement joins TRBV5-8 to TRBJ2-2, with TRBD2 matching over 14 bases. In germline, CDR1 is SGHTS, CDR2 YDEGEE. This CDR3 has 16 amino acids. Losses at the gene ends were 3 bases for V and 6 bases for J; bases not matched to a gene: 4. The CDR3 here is CASSWGTSGSPGELFF. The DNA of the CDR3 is TGTGCCAGCAGCTGGGGGACTAGCGGGAGCCCCGGGGAGCTGTTTTTT.

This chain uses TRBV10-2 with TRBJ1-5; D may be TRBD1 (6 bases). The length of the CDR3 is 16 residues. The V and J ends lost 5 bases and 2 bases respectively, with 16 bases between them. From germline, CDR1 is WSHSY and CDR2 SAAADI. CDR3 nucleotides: TGCGCCAGCAGTAATGAGGGGGGCTACGGCAATCAGCCCCAGCATTTT. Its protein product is CASSNEGGYGNQPQHF.

CDR3 in DNA: TGTGCCACCAGCAGAGATCTAGGGTCAGCCGGGGAGCTGTTTTTT. It specifies CATSRDLGSAGELFF. The chain combines TRBV15 with TRBJ2-2; D not certain. Trimming removed 0 bases from V and 6 bases from J, with 11 bases in between. This CDR3 region has 15 residues. The germline gives CDR1 LNHNV, CDR2 YYDKDF (reference sequence).

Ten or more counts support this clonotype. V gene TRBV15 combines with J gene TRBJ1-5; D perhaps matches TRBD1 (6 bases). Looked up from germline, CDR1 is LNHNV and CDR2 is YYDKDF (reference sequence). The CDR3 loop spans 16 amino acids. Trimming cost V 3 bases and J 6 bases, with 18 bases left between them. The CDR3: CATSRDKGGMAQPQHF. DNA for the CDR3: TGTGCCACCAGCAGGGACAAGGGGGGTATGGCTCAGCCCCAGCATTTT.

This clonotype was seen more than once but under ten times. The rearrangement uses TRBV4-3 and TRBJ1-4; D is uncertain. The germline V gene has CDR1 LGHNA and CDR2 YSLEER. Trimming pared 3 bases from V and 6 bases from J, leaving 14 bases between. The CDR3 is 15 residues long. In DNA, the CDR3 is TGCGCCAGCAGCCAGGTTTGGGAGCGGGATGAAAAACTGTTTTTT. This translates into CASSQVWERDEKLFF.

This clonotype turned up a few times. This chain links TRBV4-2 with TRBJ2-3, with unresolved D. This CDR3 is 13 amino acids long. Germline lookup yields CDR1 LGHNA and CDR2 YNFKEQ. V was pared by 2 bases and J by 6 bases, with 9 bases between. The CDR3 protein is CASSQSGDDTQYF. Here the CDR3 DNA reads TGTGCCAGCAGCCAATCTGGCGACGATACGCAGTATTTT.

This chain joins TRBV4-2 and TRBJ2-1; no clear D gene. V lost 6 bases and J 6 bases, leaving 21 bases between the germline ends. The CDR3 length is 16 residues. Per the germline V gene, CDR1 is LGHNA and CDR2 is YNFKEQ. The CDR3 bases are TGTGCCAGCAGATCACCCATCGGTAAATTCCCCAATGAGCAGTTCTTC. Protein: CASRSPIGKFPNEQFF.

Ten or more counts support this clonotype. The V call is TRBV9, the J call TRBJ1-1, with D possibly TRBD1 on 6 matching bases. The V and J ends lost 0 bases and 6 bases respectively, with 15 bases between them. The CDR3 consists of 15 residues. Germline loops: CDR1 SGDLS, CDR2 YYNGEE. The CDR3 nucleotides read TGTGCCAGCAGCGTAGTAGGGGGGCGCGGGGCTGAAGCTTTCTTT. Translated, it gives CASSVVGGRGAEAFF. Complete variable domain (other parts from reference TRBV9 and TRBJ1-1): DSGVTQTPKHLITATGQRVTLRCSPRSGDLSVYWYQQSLDQGLQFLIQYYNGEERAKGNILERFSAQQFPDLHSELNLSSLELGDSALYFCASSVVGGRGAEAFFGQGTRLTVV.

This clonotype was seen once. CDR3 sequence reads: CSAIRASRADTQYF. As DNA, the CDR3 is TGCAGTGCTATTAGGGCTTCCCGCGCAGATACGCAGTATTTT. The rearrangement links TRBV20-1 to TRBJ2-3; D not resolved. Trimming left V 4 bases short and J 4 bases short, with 15 bases between. CDR1 is DFQATT, CDR2 SNEGSKA, per germline (reference sequence). The CDR3 is made up of 14 amino acids.

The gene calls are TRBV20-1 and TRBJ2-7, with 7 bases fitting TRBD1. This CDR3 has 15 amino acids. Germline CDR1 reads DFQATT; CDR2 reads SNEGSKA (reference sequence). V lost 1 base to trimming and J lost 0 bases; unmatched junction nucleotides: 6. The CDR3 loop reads CSARAHRGNSYEQYF. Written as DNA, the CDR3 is TGCAGTGCTAGAGCCCACAGGGGAAACTCCTACGAGCAGTACTTC.

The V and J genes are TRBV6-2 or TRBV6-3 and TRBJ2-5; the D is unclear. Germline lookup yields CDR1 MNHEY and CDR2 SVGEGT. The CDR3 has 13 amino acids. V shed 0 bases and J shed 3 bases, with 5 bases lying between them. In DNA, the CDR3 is TGTGCCAGCAGTTACTCCAGAAAAGAGACCCAGTACTTC. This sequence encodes CASSYSRKETQYF.

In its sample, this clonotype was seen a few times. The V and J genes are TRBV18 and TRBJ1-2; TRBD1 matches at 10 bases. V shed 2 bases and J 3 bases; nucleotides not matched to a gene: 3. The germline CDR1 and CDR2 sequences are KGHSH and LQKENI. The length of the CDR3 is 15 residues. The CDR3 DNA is TGTGCCAGCTCACCATCGACAGGGGGCGACTATGGCTACACCTTC. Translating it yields CASSPSTGGDYGYTF. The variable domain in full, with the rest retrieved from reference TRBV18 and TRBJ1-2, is NAGVMQNPRHLVRRRGQEARLRCSPMKGHSHVYWYRQLPEEGLKFMVYLQKENIIDESGMPKERFSAEFPKEGPSILRIQQVVRGDSAAYFCASSPSTGGDYGYTFGSGTRLTVV.

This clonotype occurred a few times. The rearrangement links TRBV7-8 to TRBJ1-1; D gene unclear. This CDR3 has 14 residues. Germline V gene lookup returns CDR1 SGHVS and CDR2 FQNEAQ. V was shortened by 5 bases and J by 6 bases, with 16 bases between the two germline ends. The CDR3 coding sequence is TGTGCCAGCAGCGCACCATCGAGGGCAGCTGAAGCTTTCTTT. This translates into CASSAPSRAAEAFF.

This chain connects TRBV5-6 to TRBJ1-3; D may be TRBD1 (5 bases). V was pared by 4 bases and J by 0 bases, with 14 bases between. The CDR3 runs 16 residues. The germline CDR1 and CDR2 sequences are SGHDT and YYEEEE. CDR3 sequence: CASSGWGSFSGNTIYF. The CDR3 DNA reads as TGTGCCAGCAGCGGCTGGGGCAGCTTCTCTGGAAACACCATATATTTT.

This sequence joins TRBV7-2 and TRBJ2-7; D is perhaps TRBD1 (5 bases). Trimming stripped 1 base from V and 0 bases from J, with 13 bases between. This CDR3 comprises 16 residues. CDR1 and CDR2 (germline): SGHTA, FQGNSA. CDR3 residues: CASSLGQHIHSYEQYF. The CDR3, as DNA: TGTGCCAGCAGCTTAGGACAGCATATACACTCCTACGAGCAGTACTTC.

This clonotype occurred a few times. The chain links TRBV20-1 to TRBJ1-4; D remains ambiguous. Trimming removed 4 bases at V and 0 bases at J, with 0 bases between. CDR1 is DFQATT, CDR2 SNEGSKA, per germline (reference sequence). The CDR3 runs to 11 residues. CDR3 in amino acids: CSATTNEKLFF. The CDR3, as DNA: TGCAGTGCTACAACTAATGAAAAACTGTTTTTT.

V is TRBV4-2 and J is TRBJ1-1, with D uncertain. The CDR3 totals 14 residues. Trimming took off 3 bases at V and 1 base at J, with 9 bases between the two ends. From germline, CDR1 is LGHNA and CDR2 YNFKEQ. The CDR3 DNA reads TGTGCCAGCAGCCAGGCCGACGGGAACACTGAAGCTTTCTTT. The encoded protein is CASSQADGNTEAFF.

The CDR3 region has the DNA TGTGCCAGCAGCCAAGAGCCCCAGGGGGCTCGAGGTCAGCCCCAGCATTTT. Amino acids: CASSQEPQGARGQPQHF. The V call is TRBV4-2, the J call TRBJ1-5; 8 bases are shared with TRBD1. The ends lost 0 bases at V and 6 bases at J; junction bases unmatched: 10. There are 17 residues in the CDR3. Germline values: CDR1 LGHNA, CDR2 YNFKEQ.

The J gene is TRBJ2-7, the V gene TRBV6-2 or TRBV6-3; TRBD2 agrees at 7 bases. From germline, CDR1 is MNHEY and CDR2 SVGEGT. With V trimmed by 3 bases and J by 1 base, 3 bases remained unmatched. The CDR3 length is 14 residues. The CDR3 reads CASSYWDYSYEQYF. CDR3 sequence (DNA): TGTGCCAGCAGTTATTGGGACTATTCCTACGAGCAGTACTTC.

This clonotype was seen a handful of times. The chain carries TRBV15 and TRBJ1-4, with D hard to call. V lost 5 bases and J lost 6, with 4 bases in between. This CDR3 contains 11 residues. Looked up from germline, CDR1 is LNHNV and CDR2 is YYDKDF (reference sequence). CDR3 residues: CATSDHEKLFF. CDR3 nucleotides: TGTGCCACCAGCGACCATGAAAAACTGTTTTTT.